This TCR beta chain emerged from a study of shared clonotypes between healthy human individuals. A remark on this clone: What it recognizes is unknown.

CDR1 is SGHNT and CDR2 is YYREEE in the germline V gene (reference sequence). V shed 7 bases and J 4 bases; nucleotides not matched to a gene: 7. The CDR3 consists of 14 residues. Study-level findings and limits: Clonotype sharing among donors, it was expected, would be affected by sequencing depth. Generation probabilities of non-shared clonotypes were lower (relative to those shared by all four donors).

It was CD45RO-negative cells, positively selected for CCR7, that made up naive CD8 cells, with terminally differentiated effector memory CD45RA+ cells excluded. Genomic DNA (from each subset) was split evenly across several immunoSEQ plates. This table comes from immunoSEQ multiplex PCR, and its TCRdb copy is limited to in-frame clones, with some not included. The sample has about 1,800,000 clones; roughly 95% are singletons. This chain joins TRBV5-4 and TRBJ2-1; 8 nucleotides agree with TRBD2. The clonotype originates from a man aged 18 to 29 in good health. Sequenced: naive CD8+ T cells sorted from blood. The CDR3 DNA sequence: TGTGCCAGCGAGCGGGAGAGGGGATACAATGAGCAGTTCTTC. It is translated as CASERERGYNEQFF. The full variable domain, in which reference TRBV5-4 and TRBJ2-1 provide the parts outside the CDR3, is ETGVTQSPTHLIKTRGQQVTLRCSSQSGHNTVSWYQQALGQGPQFIFQYYREEENGRGNFPPRFSGLQFPNYSSELNVNALELDDSALYLCASERERGYNEQFFGPGTRLTVL.